This is a list of T cell receptor beta chains from one sample in a study of T cell changes during pregnancy in multiple sclerosis. Profiled with immunoSEQ multiplex PCR; TCRdb holds only in-frame clones, not every one. The sample consists of about 100,000 clones, 91% of them appearing once. Sequences were derived from peripheral blood, sampled in the second trimester of pregnancy. Receptors originate from a female donor with multiple sclerosis, enrolled in a pregnancy study. CDR3s include the opening cysteine and the closing phenylalanine or tryptophan. The D gene is left open where the match is weak. Where a row states a size, it is once, few, many or the class of an expanded clone; other rows omit it.

d_call: .
clone_size: .
j_call: TRBJ1-5
v_call: TRBV28
cdr3_nt: TGTGCCAGCAGCTCCTTTTTGTCACAGCTAAATCAGCCCCAGCATTTT
cdr3_aa: CASSSFLSQLNQPQHF

d_call: TRBD2
clone_size: .
j_call: TRBJ2-1
v_call: TRBV29-1
cdr3_nt: TGCAGCGTTCCTAGCGGGAGGTCCTACAATGAGCAGTTCTTC
cdr3_aa: CSVPSGRSYNEQFF

d_call: TRBD2
clone_size: .
j_call: TRBJ2-7
v_call: TRBV28
cdr3_nt: TGTGCCAGCAGTCTGGGAAGGACTAGCGACTCCTACGAGCAGTACTTC
cdr3_aa: CASSLGRTSDSYEQYF

d_call: .
clone_size: .
j_call: TRBJ1-2
v_call: TRBV28
cdr3_nt: TGTGCCAGCAATCAGGGAAATTATGGCTACACCTTC
cdr3_aa: CASNQGNYGYTF

d_call: TRBD1
clone_size: .
j_call: TRBJ2-7
v_call: TRBV11-1
cdr3_nt: TGTGCCAGCAGCTCCGGACAGGGGACCTCCTACGAGCAGTACTTC
cdr3_aa: CASSSGQGTSYEQYF

d_call: TRBD2
clone_size: .
j_call: TRBJ2-5
v_call: TRBV4-1
cdr3_nt: TGCGCCAGCAGCCAAGATTGGACTAGAGAGACCCAGTACTTC
cdr3_aa: CASSQDWTRETQYF

d_call: TRBD2
clone_size: .
j_call: TRBJ2-1
v_call: TRBV6-4
cdr3_nt: TGTGCCAGCAGTGACCTTCCCAGCGGGAGCGGGTACAATGAGCAGTTCTTC
cdr3_aa: CASSDLPSGSGYNEQFF

d_call: .
clone_size: .
j_call: TRBJ1-4
v_call: TRBV18
cdr3_nt: TGTGCCAGCTCAACTAAGGCGAGTAATGAAAAACTGTTTTTT
cdr3_aa: CASSTKASNEKLFF

d_call: .
clone_size: .
j_call: TRBJ2-5
v_call: TRBV11-1
cdr3_nt: TGTGCCAGCGGGAGGGGGGGTCAGGAGACCCAGTACTTC
cdr3_aa: CASGRGGQETQYF

d_call: TRBD2
clone_size: .
j_call: TRBJ2-1
v_call: TRBV28
cdr3_nt: TGTGCCAGCAGCTCTATTAGCGGGAATGAGCAGTTCTTC
cdr3_aa: CASSSISGNEQFF

d_call: TRBD1
clone_size: .
j_call: TRBJ2-2
v_call: TRBV19
cdr3_nt: TGTGCCAGTAGCCGCAAGACAGGGATTAACACCGGGGAGCTGTTTTTT
cdr3_aa: CASSRKTGINTGELFF

d_call: .
clone_size: once
j_call: TRBJ2-5
v_call: TRBV28
cdr3_nt: TGTGCCAGCAGAAACCAGGGGCAAGAGACCCAGTACTTC
cdr3_aa: CASRNQGQETQYF

d_call: .
clone_size: .
j_call: TRBJ2-3
v_call: TRBV4-2
cdr3_nt: TGTGCCAGCAGCCAAGAGGCAGGGGCAACAGATACGCAGTATTTT
cdr3_aa: CASSQEAGATDTQYF

d_call: TRBD2
clone_size: .
j_call: TRBJ2-3
v_call: TRBV5-1
cdr3_nt: TGCGCCAGCAGCTTCGGACTAGCGGGAGGATCCACAGATACGCAGTATTTT
cdr3_aa: CASSFGLAGGSTDTQYF

d_call: .
clone_size: .
j_call: TRBJ2-5
v_call: TRBV6-6
cdr3_nt: TGTGCCAGCAGTACTGGACAGAGTACGTACCAAGAGACCCAGTACTTC
cdr3_aa: CASSTGQSTYQETQYF

d_call: TRBD1
clone_size: .
j_call: TRBJ2-7
v_call: TRBV5-4
cdr3_nt: TGTGCCAGCAGCGGGACAGGGCGCCACGAGCAGTACTTC
cdr3_aa: CASSGTGRHEQYF

d_call: TRBD1
clone_size: few
j_call: TRBJ2-2
v_call: TRBV6-1
cdr3_nt: TGTGCCTCCACAGGGGGAACCGGGGAGCTGTTTTTT
cdr3_aa: CASTGGTGELFF

d_call: TRBD2
clone_size: .
j_call: TRBJ2-3
v_call: TRBV4-3
cdr3_nt: TGCGCCAGCAGCCAAGATCCCCGGACTAGCGGGATATTAGATACGCAGTATTTT
cdr3_aa: CASSQDPRTSGILDTQYF

d_call: .
clone_size: .
j_call: TRBJ2-3
v_call: TRBV19
cdr3_nt: TGTGCCAGTAGTCCCGCGGCGACACGGGATGGGCAGTATTTT
cdr3_aa: CASSPAATRDGQYF

d_call: TRBD1
clone_size: .
j_call: TRBJ2-5
v_call: TRBV6-5
cdr3_nt: TGTGCCAGCAGCTTGGACAGGGTCCAAGAGACCCAGTACTTC
cdr3_aa: CASSLDRVQETQYF

d_call: .
clone_size: once
j_call: TRBJ2-2
v_call: TRBV21-1
cdr3_nt: TGTGCCAGCAGTGGCGGAGGAGGGGAAAAAGGCGGGGAGCTGTTTTTT
cdr3_aa: CASSGGGGEKGGELFF

d_call: TRBD2
clone_size: .
j_call: TRBJ2-1
v_call: TRBV7-3
cdr3_nt: TGTGCCAGCAGCTCTCGGGGGGGGACTGTTAATGAGCAGTTCTTC
cdr3_aa: CASSSRGGTVNEQFF

d_call: .
clone_size: .
j_call: TRBJ2-6
v_call: TRBV6-1
cdr3_nt: TGTGCCAGCAGTGCCTGGACAGCTGGGGCCAACGTCCTGACTTTC
cdr3_aa: CASSAWTAGANVLTF

d_call: .
clone_size: .
j_call: TRBJ2-1
v_call: TRBV5-8
cdr3_nt: TGTGCCAGCAGCTTGCGGGGAACCTACAATGAGCAGTTCTTC
cdr3_aa: CASSLRGTYNEQFF

d_call: TRBD1
clone_size: .
j_call: TRBJ2-7
v_call: TRBV5-4
cdr3_nt: TGTGCCAGCAGCTTGGACAGGGGTTGGGAGCAGTACTTC
cdr3_aa: CASSLDRGWEQYF

d_call: .
clone_size: .
j_call: TRBJ2-3
v_call: TRBV19
cdr3_nt: TGTGCCAGTAGTCCCTTGAGAACAGATACGCAGTATTTT
cdr3_aa: CASSPLRTDTQYF

d_call: .
clone_size: once
j_call: TRBJ2-7
v_call: TRBV28
cdr3_nt: TGTGCCAGCAGTTTACCGGGCTACGAGCAGTACTTC
cdr3_aa: CASSLPGYEQYF

d_call: TRBD1
clone_size: .
j_call: TRBJ2-5
v_call: TRBV27
cdr3_nt: TGTGCCAGCAGTTTATTGGGAGACAGGGGATGGCGAGAGACCCAGTACTTC
cdr3_aa: CASSLLGDRGWRETQYF

d_call: .
clone_size: .
j_call: TRBJ1-1
v_call: TRBV29-1
cdr3_nt: TGCAGCGTTGATCCCAGCGCTGAAGCTTTCTTT
cdr3_aa: CSVDPSAEAFF

d_call: TRBD1
clone_size: .
j_call: TRBJ2-1
v_call: TRBV14
cdr3_nt: TGTGCCAGCAGCCACGGACAGGGTCAGGAGCAGTTCTTC
cdr3_aa: CASSHGQGQEQFF

d_call: TRBD1
clone_size: .
j_call: TRBJ1-4
v_call: TRBV7-8
cdr3_nt: TGTGCCAGCAGCCCTGACAGGGGTGAAAGAGAAAAACTGTTTTTT
cdr3_aa: CASSPDRGEREKLFF

d_call: .
clone_size: once
j_call: TRBJ2-1
v_call: TRBV5-1
cdr3_nt: TGCGCCAGCAGCTTGGGGCAGAATGAGCAGTTCTTC
cdr3_aa: CASSLGQNEQFF

d_call: .
clone_size: .
j_call: TRBJ1-5
v_call: TRBV6-1
cdr3_nt: TGTGCCAGCAGCGCCGACTCCAAGTCTCAGCCCCAGCATTTT
cdr3_aa: CASSADSKSQPQHF

d_call: TRBD2
clone_size: few
j_call: TRBJ2-5
v_call: TRBV4-3
cdr3_nt: TGCGCCAGCAGCCAAGGGCTAGCGGGAGTTGAGACCCAGTACTTC
cdr3_aa: CASSQGLAGVETQYF

d_call: .
clone_size: .
j_call: TRBJ1-1
v_call: TRBV5-4
cdr3_nt: TGTGCCAGCAGCTTGTTCGTTAACACTGAAGCTTTCTTT
cdr3_aa: CASSLFVNTEAFF

d_call: .
clone_size: .
j_call: TRBJ2-5
v_call: TRBV7-2
cdr3_nt: TGTGCCAGCAGCCTAATACAGGGTTTGGAGACCCAGTACTTC
cdr3_aa: CASSLIQGLETQYF

d_call: TRBD1
clone_size: .
j_call: TRBJ1-3
v_call: TRBV5-4
cdr3_nt: TGTGCCAGCAGCAAGGACAGGGGGTTGGGAAACACCATATATTTT
cdr3_aa: CASSKDRGLGNTIYF

d_call: .
clone_size: .
j_call: TRBJ2-5
v_call: TRBV27
cdr3_nt: TGTGCCAGCAGTCCCGGGTCCCGGCGCCTCCAAGAGACCCAGTACTTC
cdr3_aa: CASSPGSRRLQETQYF

d_call: TRBD1
clone_size: .
j_call: TRBJ2-5
v_call: TRBV10-3
cdr3_nt: TGTGCCATCAGCACCGGGACAGGGGAGGGAGAGACCCAGTACTTC
cdr3_aa: CAISTGTGEGETQYF

d_call: TRBD2
clone_size: .
j_call: TRBJ2-7
v_call: TRBV19
cdr3_nt: TGTGCCAGTAGTCGACTAGCGGGTTCCTACGAGCAGTACTTC
cdr3_aa: CASSRLAGSYEQYF

d_call: .
clone_size: .
j_call: TRBJ1-2
v_call: TRBV7-2
cdr3_nt: TGTGCCAGCAGTTCCGACAGCTATGGCTACACCTTC
cdr3_aa: CASSSDSYGYTF

d_call: TRBD1
clone_size: .
j_call: TRBJ2-1
v_call: TRBV10-3
cdr3_nt: TGTGCCTCCGCTCCCGGACAGGGCTCGGGTGAGCAGTTCTTC
cdr3_aa: CASAPGQGSGEQFF

d_call: .
clone_size: .
j_call: TRBJ1-2
v_call: TRBV18
cdr3_nt: TGTGCCAGCTCACCAGCAGGTGTCAACTATGGCTACACCTTC
cdr3_aa: CASSPAGVNYGYTF

d_call: TRBD1
clone_size: .
j_call: TRBJ2-7
v_call: TRBV6-6
cdr3_nt: TGTGCCAGCAGACGGACAGGGGGCTACGAGCAGTACTTC
cdr3_aa: CASRRTGGYEQYF

d_call: TRBD1
clone_size: .
j_call: TRBJ2-5
v_call: TRBV6-5
cdr3_nt: TGTGCCAGCAGTTACACGGGACAGCAAGAGACCCAGTACTTC
cdr3_aa: CASSYTGQQETQYF

d_call: .
clone_size: .
j_call: TRBJ2-7
v_call: TRBV7-9
cdr3_nt: TGTGCCAGCAGCCCCCCGGGGGATTACGAGCAGTACTTC
cdr3_aa: CASSPPGDYEQYF

d_call: .
clone_size: .
j_call: TRBJ1-2
v_call: TRBV6-5
cdr3_nt: TGTGCCAGCAGTTACCGGACAGAGCTTAACTATGGCTACACCTTC
cdr3_aa: CASSYRTELNYGYTF

d_call: TRBD1
clone_size: .
j_call: TRBJ1-2
v_call: TRBV19
cdr3_nt: TGTGCCAGTAGTATCGTCTCAGGACAGGGCGCGAATGGCTACACCTTC
cdr3_aa: CASSIVSGQGANGYTF